Included here is one TCR beta chain sequence, with context. The protocol was immunoSEQ multiplex PCR, while the TCRdb copy is restricted to in-frame clones and leaves out a portion. The sample consists of more than 95,000 clones, about four fifths of them appearing once. The ends were cut back, 5 bases at V and 7 bases at J, with 12 bases in the middle. Germline CDR1 is GTSNPN and CDR2 is SVGIG (reference sequence). This CDR3 has 13 amino acids. The entry originates in a study of blood T cell repertoires in COVID-19. The sequenced sample consisted of peripheral blood. This sequence joins TRBV30 and TRBJ1-6, with a weak D call TRBD1 (6 bases). This receptor was taken from a woman older than 75 with active or convalescent COVID-19. CDR3 coding DNA: TGTGCCTGGGAGACAGGATTAAATTCACCCCTCCACTTT. It yields the protein CAWETGLNSPLHF.